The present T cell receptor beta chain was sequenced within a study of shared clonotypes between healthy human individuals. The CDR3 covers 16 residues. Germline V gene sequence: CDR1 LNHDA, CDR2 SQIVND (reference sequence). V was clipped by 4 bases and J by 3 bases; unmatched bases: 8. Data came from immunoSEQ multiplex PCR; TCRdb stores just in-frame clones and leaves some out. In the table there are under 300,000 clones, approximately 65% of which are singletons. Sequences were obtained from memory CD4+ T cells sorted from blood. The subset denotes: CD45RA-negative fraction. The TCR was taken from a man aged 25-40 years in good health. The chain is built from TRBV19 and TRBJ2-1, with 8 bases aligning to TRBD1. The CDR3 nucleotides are TGTGCCAGTAGTACCTCCGGGACAGGAGGCTACAATGAGCAGTTCTTC. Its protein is CASSTSGTGGYNEQFF.